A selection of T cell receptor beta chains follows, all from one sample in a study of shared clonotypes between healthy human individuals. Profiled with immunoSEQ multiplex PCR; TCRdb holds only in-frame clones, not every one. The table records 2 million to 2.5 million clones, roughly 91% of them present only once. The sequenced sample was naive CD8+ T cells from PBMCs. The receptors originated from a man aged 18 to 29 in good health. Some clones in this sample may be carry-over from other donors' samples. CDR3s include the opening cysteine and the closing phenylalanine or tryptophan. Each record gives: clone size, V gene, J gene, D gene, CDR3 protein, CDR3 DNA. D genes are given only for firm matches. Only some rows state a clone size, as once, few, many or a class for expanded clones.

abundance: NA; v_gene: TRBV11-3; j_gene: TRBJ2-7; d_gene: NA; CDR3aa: CASSLRSGSEQYF; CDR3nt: TGTGCCAGCAGCTTAAGGAGCGGTTCCGAGCAGTACTTC
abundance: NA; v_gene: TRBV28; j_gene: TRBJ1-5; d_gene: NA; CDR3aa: CASSLWAGAINQPQHF; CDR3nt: TGTGCCAGCAGTTTATGGGCAGGGGCGATCAATCAGCCCCAGCATTTT
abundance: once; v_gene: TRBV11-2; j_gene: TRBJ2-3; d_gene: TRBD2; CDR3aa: CASSLGAGGADTQYF; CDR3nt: TGTGCCAGCAGCTTGGGAGCGGGAGGAGCAGATACGCAGTATTTT
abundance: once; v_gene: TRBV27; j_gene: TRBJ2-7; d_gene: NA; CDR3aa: CASSSKLGWEQYF; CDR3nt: TGTGCCAGCAGTTCAAAACTGGGGTGGGAGCAGTACTTC
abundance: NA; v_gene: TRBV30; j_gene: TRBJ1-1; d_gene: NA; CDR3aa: CAWSVTTEAFF; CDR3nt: TGTGCCTGGAGTGTTACCACTGAAGCTTTCTTT
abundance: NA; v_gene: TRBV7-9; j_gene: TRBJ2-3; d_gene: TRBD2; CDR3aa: CASSLISEWGGYITDTQYF; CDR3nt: TGTGCCAGCAGCTTAATTTCTGAGTGGGGGGGTTACATCACAGATACGCAGTATTTT
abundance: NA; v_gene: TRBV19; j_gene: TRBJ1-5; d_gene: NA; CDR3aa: CASTPSVNQPQHF; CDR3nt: TGTGCCAGTACCCCGTCCGTTAATCAGCCCCAGCATTTT
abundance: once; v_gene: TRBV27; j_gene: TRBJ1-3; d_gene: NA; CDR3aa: CASSLSAGVAGNTIYF; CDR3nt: TGTGCCAGCAGTTTATCGGCAGGGGTTGCTGGAAACACCATATATTTT
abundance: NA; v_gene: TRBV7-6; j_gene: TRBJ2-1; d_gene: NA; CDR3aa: CASSLTPGLAPFEQFF; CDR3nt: TGTGCCAGCAGCTTAACCCCGGGACTTGCGCCCTTTGAGCAGTTCTTC
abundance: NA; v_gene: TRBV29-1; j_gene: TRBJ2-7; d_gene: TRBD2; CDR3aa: CSAGLAGGYEQYF; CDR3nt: TGCAGCGCCGGACTAGCGGGAGGCTACGAGCAGTACTTC
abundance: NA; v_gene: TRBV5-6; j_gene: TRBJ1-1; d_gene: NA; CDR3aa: CASSLTGTEAFF; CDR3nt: TGTGCCAGCAGCCTTACCGGGACAGAAGCTTTCTTT
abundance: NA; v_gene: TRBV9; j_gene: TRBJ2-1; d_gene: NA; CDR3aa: CASSTRASSTDNEQFF; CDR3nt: TGTGCCAGCAGCACCAGAGCCTCCTCCACTGACAATGAGCAGTTCTTC
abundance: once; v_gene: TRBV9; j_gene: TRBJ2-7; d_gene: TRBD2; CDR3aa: CASSPTSGYYEQYF; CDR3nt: TGTGCCAGCAGCCCGACTAGCGGCTACTACGAGCAGTACTTC
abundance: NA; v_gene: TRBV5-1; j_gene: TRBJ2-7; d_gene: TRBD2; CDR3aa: CASRPLVAGTYEQYF; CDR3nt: TGCGCCAGCCGACCGTTGGTAGCGGGGACGTACGAGCAGTACTTC
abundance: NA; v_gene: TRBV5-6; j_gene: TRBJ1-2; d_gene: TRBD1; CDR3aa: CASSPGGGNYGYTF; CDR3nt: TGTGCCAGCAGCCCAGGGGGCGGAAACTATGGCTACACCTTC
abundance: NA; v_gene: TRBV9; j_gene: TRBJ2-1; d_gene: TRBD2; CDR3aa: CASSRGGGSYNEQFF; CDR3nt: TGTGCCAGCAGCCGGGGCGGGGGCTCCTACAATGAGCAGTTCTTC
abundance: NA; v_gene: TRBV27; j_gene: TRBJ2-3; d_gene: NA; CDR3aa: CASSWEQGTDTQYF; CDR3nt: TGTGCCAGCAGTTGGGAACAGGGAACAGATACGCAGTATTTT
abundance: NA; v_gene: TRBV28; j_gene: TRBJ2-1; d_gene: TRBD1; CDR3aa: CASSLILNDRTSGGEQFF; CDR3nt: TGTGCCAGCAGTCTCATACTGAACGACAGGACATCAGGGGGTGAGCAGTTCTTC
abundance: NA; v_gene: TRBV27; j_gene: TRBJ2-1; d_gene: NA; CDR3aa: CASSLSPGTIYNEQFF; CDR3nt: TGTGCCAGCAGCTTAAGTCCCGGGACAATATACAATGAGCAGTTCTTC
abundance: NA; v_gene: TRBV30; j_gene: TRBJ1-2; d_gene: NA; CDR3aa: CAWSVLVDGYTF; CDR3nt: TGTGCCTGGAGTGTTTTAGTGGATGGCTACACCTTC